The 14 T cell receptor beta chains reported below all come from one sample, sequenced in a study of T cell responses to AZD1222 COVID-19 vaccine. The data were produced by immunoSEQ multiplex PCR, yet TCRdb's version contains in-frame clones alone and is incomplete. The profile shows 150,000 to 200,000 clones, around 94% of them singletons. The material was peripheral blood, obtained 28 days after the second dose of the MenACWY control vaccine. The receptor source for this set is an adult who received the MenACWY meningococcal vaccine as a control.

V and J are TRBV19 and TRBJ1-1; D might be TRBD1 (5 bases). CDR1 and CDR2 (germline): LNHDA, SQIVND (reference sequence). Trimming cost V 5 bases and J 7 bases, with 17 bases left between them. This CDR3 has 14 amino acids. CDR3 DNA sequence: TGTGCCAGTAGTGACATCACAGGAATCGGTGAAGCTTTCTTT. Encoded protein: CASSDITGIGEAFF. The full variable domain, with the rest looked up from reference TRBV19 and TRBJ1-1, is DGGITQSPKYLFRKEGQNVTLSCEQNLNHDAMYWYRQDPGQGLRLIYYSQIVNDFQKGDIAEGYSVSREKKESFPLTVTSAQKNPTAFYLCASSDITGIGEAFFGQGTRLTVV.

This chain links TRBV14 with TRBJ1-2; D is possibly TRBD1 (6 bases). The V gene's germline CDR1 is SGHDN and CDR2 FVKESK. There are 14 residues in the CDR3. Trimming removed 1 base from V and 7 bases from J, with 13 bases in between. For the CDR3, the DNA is TGTGCCAGCAGCCAAGCGATAACAGGGTCTGGCTACACCTTC. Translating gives CASSQAITGSGYTF.

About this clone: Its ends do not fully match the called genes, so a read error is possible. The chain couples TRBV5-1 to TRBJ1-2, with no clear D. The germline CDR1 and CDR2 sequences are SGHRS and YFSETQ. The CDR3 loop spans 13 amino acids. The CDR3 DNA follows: TGCGCCAGCAACTTGGGTGCAGGAGGGGGCTACACCTTC. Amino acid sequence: CASNLGAGGGYTF.

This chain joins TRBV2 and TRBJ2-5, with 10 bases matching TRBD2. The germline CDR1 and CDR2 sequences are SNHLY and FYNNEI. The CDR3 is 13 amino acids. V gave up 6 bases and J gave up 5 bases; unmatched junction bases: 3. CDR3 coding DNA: TGTGCCAGCAGAGGGGGACTAGCGGAGACCCAGTACTTC. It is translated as CASRGGLAETQYF.

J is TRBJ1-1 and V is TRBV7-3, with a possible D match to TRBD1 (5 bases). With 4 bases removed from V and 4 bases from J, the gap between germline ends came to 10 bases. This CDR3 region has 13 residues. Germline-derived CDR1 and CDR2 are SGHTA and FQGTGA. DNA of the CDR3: TGTGCCAGCAGCTCCGACAGAACCACTGAAGCTTTCTTT. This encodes CASSSDRTTEAFF. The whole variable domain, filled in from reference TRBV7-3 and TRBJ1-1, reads GAGVSQTPSNKVTEKGKYVELRCDPISGHTALYWYRQSLGQGPEFLIYFQGTGAADDSGLPNDRFFAVRPEGSVSTLKIQRTERGDSAVYLCASSSDRTTEAFFGQGTRLTVV.

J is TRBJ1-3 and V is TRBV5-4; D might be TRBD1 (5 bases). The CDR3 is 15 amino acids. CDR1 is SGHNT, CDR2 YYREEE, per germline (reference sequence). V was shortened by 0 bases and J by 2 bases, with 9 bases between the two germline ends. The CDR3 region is CASSLAQGPGNTIYF. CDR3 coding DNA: TGTGCCAGCAGCTTGGCCCAGGGCCCTGGAAACACCATATATTTT.

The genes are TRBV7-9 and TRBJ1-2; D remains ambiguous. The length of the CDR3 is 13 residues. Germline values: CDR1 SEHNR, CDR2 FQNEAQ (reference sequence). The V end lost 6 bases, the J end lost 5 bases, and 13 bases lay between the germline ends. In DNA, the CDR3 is TGTGCCAGCAGTCTTACCAGAAATTATGGCTACACCTTC. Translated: CASSLTRNYGYTF.

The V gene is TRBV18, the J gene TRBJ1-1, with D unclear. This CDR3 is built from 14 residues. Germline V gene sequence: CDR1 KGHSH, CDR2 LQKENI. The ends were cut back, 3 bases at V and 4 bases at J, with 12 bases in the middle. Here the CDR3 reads CASSPSVTSTEAFF. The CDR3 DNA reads TGTGCCAGCTCACCCTCCGTTACAAGCACTGAAGCTTTCTTT.

The CDR3 is CASTGGQGGGNQPQHF. The CDR3 coding sequence is TGTGCCAGTACCGGCGGACAGGGAGGAGGCAATCAGCCCCAGCATTTT. V gene TRBV19 combines with J gene TRBJ1-5; TRBD1 matches at 8 bases. J gave up 2 bases and V 7 bases, and 10 bases lay outside the gene matches. The V gene's germline CDR1 is LNHDA and CDR2 SQIVND (reference sequence). The CDR3 totals 16 residues.

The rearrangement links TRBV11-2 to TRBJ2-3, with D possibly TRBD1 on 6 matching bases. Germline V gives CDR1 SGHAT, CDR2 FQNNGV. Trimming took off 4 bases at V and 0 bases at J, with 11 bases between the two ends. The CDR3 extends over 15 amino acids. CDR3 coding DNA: TGTGCCAGCAGCTCCGGACAGATTAGCACAGATACGCAGTATTTT. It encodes CASSSGQISTDTQYF.

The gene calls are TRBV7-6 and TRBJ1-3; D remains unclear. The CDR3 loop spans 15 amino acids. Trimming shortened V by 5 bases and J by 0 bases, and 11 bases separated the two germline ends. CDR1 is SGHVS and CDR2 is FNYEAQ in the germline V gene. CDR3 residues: CASSLRGSSGNTIYF. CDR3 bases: TGTGCCAGCAGCCTACGTGGAAGCTCTGGAAACACCATATATTTT.

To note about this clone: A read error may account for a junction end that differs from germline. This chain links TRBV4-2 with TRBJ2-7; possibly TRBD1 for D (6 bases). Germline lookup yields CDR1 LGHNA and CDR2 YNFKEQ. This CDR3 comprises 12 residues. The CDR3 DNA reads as TGTGCCAGCAGCCAAGACGGGCCAGGGGTGCACTTC. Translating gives CASSQDGPGVHF.

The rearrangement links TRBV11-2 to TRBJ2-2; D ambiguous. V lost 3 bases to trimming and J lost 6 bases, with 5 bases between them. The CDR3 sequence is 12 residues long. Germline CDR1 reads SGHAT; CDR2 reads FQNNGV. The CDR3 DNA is TGTGCCAGCAGCTTTTTCTCCGGGGAGCTGTTTTTT. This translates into CASSFFSGELFF.

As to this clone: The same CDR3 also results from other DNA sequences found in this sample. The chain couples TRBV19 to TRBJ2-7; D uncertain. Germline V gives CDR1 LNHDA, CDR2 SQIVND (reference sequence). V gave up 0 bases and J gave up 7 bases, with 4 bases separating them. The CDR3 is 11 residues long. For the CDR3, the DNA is TGTGCCAGTAGTATAGAAGGGGAGCAGTACTTC. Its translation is CASSIEGEQYF. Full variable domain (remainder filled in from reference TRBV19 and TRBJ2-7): DGGITQSPKYLFRKEGQNVTLSCEQNLNHDAMYWYRQDPGQGLRLIYYSQIVNDFQKGDIAEGYSVSREKKESFPLTVTSAQKNPTAFYLCASSIEGEQYFGPGTRLTVT.